This entry describes one T cell receptor beta chain. Its antigen is unknown. The table came from immunoSEQ multiplex PCR; TCRdb's copy has only in-frame clones and leaves some out. The table lists some 63,000 clones, roughly 71% of them singletons. This specimen belongs to a study of a mutant IDH1 vaccine in newly diagnosed glioma. The germline CDR1 and CDR2 sequences are LNHNV and YYDKDF (reference sequence). CDR3 length: 14 residues. Trimming pared 0 bases from V and 6 bases from J, leaving 12 bases between. Time point described: week 35, safety follow-up. The vaccine gave 300 ug of a 20-mer mutant IDH1 peptide subcutaneously per dose.

The J gene is TRBJ2-7, the V gene TRBV15, with D possibly matching TRBD2 (6 bases). This clonotype was obtained from a man aged 45-65 years with glioma. Material: PBMCs, obtained from a glioma patient whose treatment included an IDH1 peptide vaccine. DNA for the CDR3: TGTGCCACCAGCAGAGAGGGGGGAGCGGCCGAGCAGTACTTC. The encoded protein is CATSREGGAAEQYF. The whole variable domain, remainder taken from reference TRBV15 and TRBJ2-7, is DAMVIQNPRYQVTQFGKPVTLSCSQTLNHNVMYWYQQKSSQAPKLLFHYYDKDFNNEADTPDNFQSRRPNTSFCFLDIRSPGLGDTAMYLCATSREGGAAEQYFGPGTRLTVT.